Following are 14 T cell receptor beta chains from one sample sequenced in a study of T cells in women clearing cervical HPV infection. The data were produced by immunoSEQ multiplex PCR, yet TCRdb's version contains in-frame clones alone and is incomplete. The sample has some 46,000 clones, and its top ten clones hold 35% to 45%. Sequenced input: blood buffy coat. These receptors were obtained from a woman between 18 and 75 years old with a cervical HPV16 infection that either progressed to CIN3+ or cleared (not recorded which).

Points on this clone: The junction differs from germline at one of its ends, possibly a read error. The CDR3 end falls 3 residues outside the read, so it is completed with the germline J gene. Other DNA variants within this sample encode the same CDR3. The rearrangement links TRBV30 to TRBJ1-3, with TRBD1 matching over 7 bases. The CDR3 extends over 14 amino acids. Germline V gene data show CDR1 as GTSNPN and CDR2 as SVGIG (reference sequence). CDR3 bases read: TGTGCCTGGAGTCCGACAGGGTCTGGAAACACT. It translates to CAWSPTGSGNT. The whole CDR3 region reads CAWSPTGSGNTIYF.

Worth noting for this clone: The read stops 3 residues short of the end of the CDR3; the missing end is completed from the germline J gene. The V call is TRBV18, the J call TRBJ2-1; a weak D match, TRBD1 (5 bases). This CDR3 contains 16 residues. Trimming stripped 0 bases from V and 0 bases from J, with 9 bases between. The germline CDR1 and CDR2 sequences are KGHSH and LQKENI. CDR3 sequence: CASSPPNRSSYNEQFF. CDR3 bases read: TGTGCCAGCTCACCACCGAACAGGAGCTCCTACAATGAG.

The CDR3 protein is CASSEIQGSFSPLHF. The covered CDR3 bases are TGCGCCAGCAGCGAGATCCAGGGAAGCTTTTCACCC. The J gene is TRBJ1-6, the V gene TRBV5-1; D is perhaps TRBD1 (5 bases). The read halts 3 residues ahead of the CDR3 end, with the missing end drawn from the germline J gene. Trimming stripped 4 bases from V and 9 bases from J, with 17 bases between. CDR1 is SGHRS and CDR2 is YFSETQ in the germline V gene. The CDR3 is made up of 15 amino acids.

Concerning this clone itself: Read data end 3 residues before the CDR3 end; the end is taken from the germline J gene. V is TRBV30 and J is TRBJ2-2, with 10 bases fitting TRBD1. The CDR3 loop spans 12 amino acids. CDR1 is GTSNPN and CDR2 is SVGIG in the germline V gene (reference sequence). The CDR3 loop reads CARDRGGSPLFF. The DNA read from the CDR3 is TGTGCCCGGGACAGGGGTGGCTCACCG.

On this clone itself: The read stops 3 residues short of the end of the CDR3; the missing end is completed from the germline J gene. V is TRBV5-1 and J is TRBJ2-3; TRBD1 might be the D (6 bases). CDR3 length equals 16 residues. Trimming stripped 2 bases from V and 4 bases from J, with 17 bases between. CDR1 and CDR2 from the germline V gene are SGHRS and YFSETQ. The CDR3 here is CASSFVLLGTSDTQYF. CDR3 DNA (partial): TGCGCCAGCAGCTTCGTTTTGTTGGGGACATCAGATACG.

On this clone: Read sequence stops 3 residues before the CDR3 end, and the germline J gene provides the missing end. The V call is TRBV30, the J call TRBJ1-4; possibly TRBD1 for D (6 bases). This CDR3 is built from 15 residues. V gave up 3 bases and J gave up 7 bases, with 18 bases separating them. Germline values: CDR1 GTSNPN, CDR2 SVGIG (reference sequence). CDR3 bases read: TGTGCCTGGAGGGAGCCGGGACAAGGTGGTGAAAAA. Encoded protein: CAWREPGQGGEK. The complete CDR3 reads CAWREPGQGGEKLFF.

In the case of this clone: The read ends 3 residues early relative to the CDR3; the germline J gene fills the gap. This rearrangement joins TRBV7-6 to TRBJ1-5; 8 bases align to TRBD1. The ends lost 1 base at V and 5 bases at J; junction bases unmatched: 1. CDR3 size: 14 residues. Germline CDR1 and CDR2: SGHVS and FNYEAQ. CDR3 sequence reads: CASSLGTGHQPQHF. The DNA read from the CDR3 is TGTGCCAGCAGCTTAGGGACAGGGCATCAGCCC.

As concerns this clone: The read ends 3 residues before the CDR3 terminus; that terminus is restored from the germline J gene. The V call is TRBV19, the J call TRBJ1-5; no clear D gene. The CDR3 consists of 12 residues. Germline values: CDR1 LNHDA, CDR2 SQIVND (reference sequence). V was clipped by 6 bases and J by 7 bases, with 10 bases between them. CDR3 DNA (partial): TGTGCCAGTAGCCTCGGTAGACAGCCC. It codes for CASSLGRQP. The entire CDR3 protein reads CASSLGRQPQHF.

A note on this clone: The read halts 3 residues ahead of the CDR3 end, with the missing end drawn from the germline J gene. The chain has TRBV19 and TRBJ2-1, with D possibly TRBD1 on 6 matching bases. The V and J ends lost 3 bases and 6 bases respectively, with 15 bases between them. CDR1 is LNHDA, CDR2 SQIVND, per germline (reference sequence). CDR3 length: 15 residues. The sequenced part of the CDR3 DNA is TGTGCCAGTAGTATGGGGGCCGCAGCGCCCAATGAG. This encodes CASSMGAAAPNE. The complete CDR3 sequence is CASSMGAAAPNEQFF.

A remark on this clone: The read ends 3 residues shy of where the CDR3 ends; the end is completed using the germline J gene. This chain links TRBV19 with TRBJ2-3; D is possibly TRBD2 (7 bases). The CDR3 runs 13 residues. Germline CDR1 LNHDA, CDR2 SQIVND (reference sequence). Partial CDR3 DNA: TGTGCCAGTAGTAACAGGGCGGGGGAGACG. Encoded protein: CASSNRAGET. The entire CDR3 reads CASSNRAGETQYF.

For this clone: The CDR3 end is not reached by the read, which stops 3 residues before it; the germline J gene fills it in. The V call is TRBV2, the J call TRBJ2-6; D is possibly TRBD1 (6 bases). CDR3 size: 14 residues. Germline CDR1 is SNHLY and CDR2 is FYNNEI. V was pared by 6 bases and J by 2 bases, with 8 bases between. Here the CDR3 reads CASRTGAGANVLTF. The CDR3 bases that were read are TGTGCCAGCAGGACAGGTGCTGGGGCCAACGTC.

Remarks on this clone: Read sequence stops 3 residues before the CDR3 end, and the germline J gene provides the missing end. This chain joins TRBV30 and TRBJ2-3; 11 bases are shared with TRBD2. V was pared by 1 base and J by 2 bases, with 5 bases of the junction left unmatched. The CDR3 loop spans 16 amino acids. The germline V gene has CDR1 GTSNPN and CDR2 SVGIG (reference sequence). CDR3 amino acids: CAWSANSGGVTDTQYF. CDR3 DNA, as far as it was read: TGTGCCTGGAGTGCAAATAGCGGGGGGGTCACAGATACG.

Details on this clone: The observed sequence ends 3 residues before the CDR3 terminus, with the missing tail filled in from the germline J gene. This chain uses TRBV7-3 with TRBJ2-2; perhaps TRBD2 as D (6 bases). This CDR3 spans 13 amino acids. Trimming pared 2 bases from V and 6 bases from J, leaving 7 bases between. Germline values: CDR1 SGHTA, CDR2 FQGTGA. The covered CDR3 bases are TGTGCCAGCAGCTTACGACTAGCCGGGGAG. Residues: CASSLRLAGE. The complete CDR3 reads CASSLRLAGELFF.

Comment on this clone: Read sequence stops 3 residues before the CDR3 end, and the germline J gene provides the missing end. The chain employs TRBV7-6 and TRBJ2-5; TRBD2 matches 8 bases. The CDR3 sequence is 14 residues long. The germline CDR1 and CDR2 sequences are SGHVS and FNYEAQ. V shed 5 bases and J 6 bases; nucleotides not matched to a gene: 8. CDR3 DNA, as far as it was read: TGTGCCAGCAGCCCGGGGGGGGCGGGGCAGACC. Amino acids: CASSPGGAGQT. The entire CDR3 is CASSPGGAGQTQYF.